This T cell receptor beta chain was identified in a study of T cell changes during pregnancy in multiple sclerosis. Libraries were prepared by immunoSEQ multiplex PCR; TCRdb keeps only in-frame clonotypes and omits some of them. The repertoire holds almost 50,000 clones, with 90% to 95% as singletons. To note about this clone: The junction and the germline gene differ at one end; a read error may be behind it.

Germline CDR1 SGHNT, CDR2 YYREEE (reference sequence). The CDR3 contains 12 residues. The receptor's source is a female donor with multiple sclerosis, enrolled in a pregnancy study. The gene calls are TRBV5-4 and TRBJ2-1; D might be TRBD1 (5 bases). The sample in question was CD8+ T cells from peripheral blood mononuclear cells, obtained after pregnancy. The CDR3 reads CASSLGLVEQFF. CDR3 nucleotide sequence: TGTGCCAGCAGTTTGGGGCTAGTCGAGCAGTTCTTC.